These T cell receptor beta chains were read from a single sample in a study of Tregs in tolerant kidney transplant recipients. TCRdb's table, derived via immunoSEQ multiplex PCR, lists solely in-frame clones and lacks some. Altogether fewer than 95,000 clones are present, roughly 93% being singletons, with the ten largest covering more than 1.5%. Sequencing used CD4+ T cells from blood (PBMCs), obtained 12 months after the transplant. The receptors shown here come from a human patient who received a combined kidney and bone marrow transplant. Some T cells here may be from the graft donor. Each CDR3 is given with its conserved first and last residue. Fields, in order: D gene, V gene, clone size, J gene, CDR3 length, CDR3 DNA, CDR3 protein. The D gene is left open where the match is weak. Clone size is stated in some rows and not others, as once, few, many or a class when expanded.

>TRBD1|TRBV7-6|NA|TRBJ2-7|13
TGTGCCAGCAGCCGAGACAGGGCCTACGAGCAGTACTTC
CASSRDRAYEQYF
>NA|TRBV4-2|NA|TRBJ2-7|15
TGTGCCAGCAGCCAGCTCGGGACAACGAGCTACGAGCAGTACTTC
CASSQLGTTSYEQYF
>NA|TRBV5-1|NA|TRBJ2-5|15
TGCGCCAGCAGCCGGAGGTCGGTCTCGGACGAGACCCAGTACTTC
CASSRRSVSDETQYF
>TRBD1|TRBV6-4|NA|TRBJ1-4|15
TGTGCCAGCAGATCGAAGGGGGCGGCTAATGAAAAACTGTTTTTT
CASRSKGAANEKLFF
>TRBD2|TRBV29-1|NA|TRBJ2-7|12
TGCAGCGTTGGGACTAGCGGATACGAGCAGTACTTC
CSVGTSGYEQYF
>TRBD1|TRBV5-1|NA|TRBJ2-5|15
TGCGCCAGCAGCCCATACAACAGGGGGCCTGAGACCCAGTACTTC
CASSPYNRGPETQYF
>TRBD1|TRBV27|NA|TRBJ2-2|15
TGTGCCAGCAGTCTGGACAGGTCTAACACCGGGGAGCTGTTTTTT
CASSLDRSNTGELFF
>TRBD1|TRBV5-1|NA|TRBJ1-3|15
TGCGCCAGCAGCCGTCAGGGGGACGCTGGAAACACCATATATTTT
CASSRQGDAGNTIYF
>NA|TRBV11-3|NA|TRBJ2-5|13
TGTGCCAGCAGCTTAGGCAGCCAAGAGACCCAGTACTTC
CASSLGSQETQYF
>TRBD2|TRBV10-3|once|TRBJ2-7|13
TGTGCCATCAGCCAAGCGGGAGTAGGCGAGCAGTACTTC
CAISQAGVGEQYF
>NA|TRBV7-8|NA|TRBJ1-5|15
TGTGCCAGCAGCTTCTCCCTACAGATTAATCAGCCCCAGCATTTT
CASSFSLQINQPQHF
>TRBD2|TRBV7-9|NA|TRBJ2-7|14
TGTGCCAGCAGCTTAATGGGACTAGCGGACGAGCAGTACTTC
CASSLMGLADEQYF
>NA|TRBV29-1|NA|TRBJ1-2|12
TGCAGCGTTGGGGACCAGGGGTGGGGCTACACCTTC
CSVGDQGWGYTF
>NA|TRBV27|NA|TRBJ2-3|13
TGTGCCAGCAAAAGAGGGTCCACAGATACGCAGTATTTT
CASKRGSTDTQYF
>TRBD2|TRBV19|NA|TRBJ2-7|15
TGTGCCAGTAGTCCAGGGACTAGCGGCTCCTACGAGCAGTACTTC
CASSPGTSGSYEQYF
>TRBD2|TRBV19|NA|TRBJ2-1|15
TGTGCCAGTAGTTCGACTAGCGGGAGGTACAATGAGCAGTTCTTC
CASSSTSGRYNEQFF
>NA|TRBV6-6|few|TRBJ1-4|14
TGTGCCAGCAGACAGGACCAAAGCAATGAAAAACTGTTTTTT
CASRQDQSNEKLFF
>NA|TRBV14|few|TRBJ2-2|14
TGTGCCAGCAGCCCAGGACACGCTACCGGGGAGCTGTTTTTT
CASSPGHATGELFF
>TRBD2|TRBV5-1|NA|TRBJ2-5|14
TGCGCCAGCAGTTCGACTAGCGGGAAAGAGACCCAGTACTTC
CASSSTSGKETQYF
>TRBD1|TRBV9|NA|TRBJ1-1|15
TGTGCCAGCAGCCGCCTGGACAGGGGGAACACTGAAGCTTTCTTT
CASSRLDRGNTEAFF
>NA|TRBV30|NA|TRBJ1-2|15
TGTGCCTGGAGTAGGCGGGCAGGAGGATCGTATGGCTACACCTTC
CAWSRRAGGSYGYTF
>TRBD2|TRBV28|NA|TRBJ2-7|16
TGTGCCAGCAGTACCCGCTTTGCGGGGGGTTTTGACGAGCAGTACTTC
CASSTRFAGGFDEQYF
>NA|TRBV5-1|once|TRBJ2-2|15
TGCGCCAGCAGCTTGAATCCGTTAAACACCGGGGAGCTGTTTTTT
CASSLNPLNTGELFF
>TRBD1|TRBV7-8|NA|TRBJ1-2|14
TGTGCCAGCAGCGCCGACAGGGGAAACTATGGCTACACCTTC
CASSADRGNYGYTF
>NA|TRBV21-1|once|TRBJ1-1|13
TGTGCCAGACAGGGTCAGAAGGGCACTGAAGCTTTCTTT
CARQGQKGTEAFF
>NA|TRBV2|NA|TRBJ2-5|15
TGTGCCAGCAGTGAAGCACCACTTGGAGGGGAGACCCAGTACTTC
CASSEAPLGGETQYF
>NA|TRBV6-6|NA|TRBJ2-7|14
TGTGCCAGCAAACCTGGGCAGAGCTCCTACGAGCAGTACTTC
CASKPGQSSYEQYF
>NA|TRBV6-1|NA|TRBJ2-7|13
TGTGCCAGCGGGCAGGGTTTGAGCTACGAGCAGTACTTC
CASGQGLSYEQYF
>NA|TRBV11-2|once|TRBJ2-1|14
TGTGCCAGCAGCCCCTGGGGGGAAGAGAATGAGCAGTTCTTC
CASSPWGEENEQFF
>TRBD1|TRBV30|NA|TRBJ2-1|16
TGTGCCTGGAGTGTACAGGGGCGAACCCCCTACAATGAGCAGTTCTTC
CAWSVQGRTPYNEQFF
>NA|TRBV7-2|once|TRBJ1-1|15
TGTGCCAGCAGCTTAGCAGCTGGAGGTAACACTGAAGCTTTCTTT
CASSLAAGGNTEAFF
>TRBD1|TRBV18|NA|TRBJ1-5|14
TGTGCCAGCTCACCCGGGACAGGGAATCAGCCCCAGCATTTT
CASSPGTGNQPQHF
>TRBD1|TRBV11-3|NA|TRBJ2-7|13
TGTGCCAGCAGCTCGGGACAGAGGTCCAAGCAGTACTTC
CASSSGQRSKQYF
>NA|TRBV7-3|NA|TRBJ2-5|15
TGTGCCAGCAGCTTAGTCAGGGCGGTCGGAGAGACCCAGTACTTC
CASSLVRAVGETQYF
>NA|TRBV5-4|NA|TRBJ2-7|15
TGTGCCAGCAGCTTGGAGATTGCGGGACCCTACGAGCAGTACTTC
CASSLEIAGPYEQYF
>NA|TRBV5-6|NA|TRBJ2-7|13
TGTGCCAGCAGCTTGGACATCTCCTACGAGCAGTACTTC
CASSLDISYEQYF
>TRBD2|TRBV27|NA|TRBJ2-1|19
TGTGCCAGCACCGCCATGGGACTAGCGGGAGGGCCGTCCTACAATGAGCAGTTCTTC
CASTAMGLAGGPSYNEQFF
>TRBD1|TRBV5-1|NA|TRBJ2-7|17
TGCGCCAGCAGCTTGGGTGTCAGCAGGACAGGCTCCTACGAGCAGTACTTC
CASSLGVSRTGSYEQYF